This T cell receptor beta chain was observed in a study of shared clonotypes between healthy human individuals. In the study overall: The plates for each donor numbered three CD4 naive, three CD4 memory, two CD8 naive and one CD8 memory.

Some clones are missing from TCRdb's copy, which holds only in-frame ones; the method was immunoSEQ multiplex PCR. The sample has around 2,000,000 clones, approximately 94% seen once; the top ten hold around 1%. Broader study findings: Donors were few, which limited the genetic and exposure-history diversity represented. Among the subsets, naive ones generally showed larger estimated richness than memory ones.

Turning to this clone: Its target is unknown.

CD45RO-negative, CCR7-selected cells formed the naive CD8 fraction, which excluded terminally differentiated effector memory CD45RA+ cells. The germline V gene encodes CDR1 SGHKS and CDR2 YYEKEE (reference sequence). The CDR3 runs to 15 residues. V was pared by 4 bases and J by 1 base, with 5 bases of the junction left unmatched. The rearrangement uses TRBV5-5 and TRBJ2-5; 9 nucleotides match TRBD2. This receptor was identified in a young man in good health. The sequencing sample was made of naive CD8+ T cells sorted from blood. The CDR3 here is CASSALTSGQETQYF. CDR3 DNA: TGTGCCAGCAGCGCGTTGACTAGCGGCCAAGAGACCCAGTACTTC.